This TCR beta chain derives from a study of blood T cell repertoires in COVID-19. The wider study: Samples of COVID-19 (acute and convalescent) were obtained from the United States, Italy and Spain. T cells, B-cell-depleted T cells, or PBMCs supplied cDNA or gDNA.

Under the authors' procedure: By means of reference gene primer amplification, nucleated cell counts were estimated. Produced via immunoSEQ multiplex PCR; TCRdb's table is partial and in-frame only. V, J and clone size are those of that table, while D and trimming were read from the DNA. The sample lists about 140,000 clones, roughly 88% occurring once. The CDR3 runs 15 residues. Germline values: CDR1 DFQATT, CDR2 SNEGSKA (reference sequence). V was shortened by 3 bases and J by 5 bases, with 18 bases between the two germline ends. Material: peripheral blood. This rearrangement joins TRBV20-1 to TRBJ2-3, with D possibly matching TRBD2 (6 bases). The receptor was derived from a woman in her forties or fifties with acute or convalescent COVID-19. The CDR3 is CSASRAGQFRDTQYF. The CDR3 coding sequence is TGCAGTGCTAGTCGGGCGGGGCAGTTTAGAGATACGCAGTATTTT.